A single sample gave rise to the 8 T cell receptor beta chains below, sequenced in a study of CD8+ T cells in alopecia areata. RNA was isolated and reverse transcribed to cDNA, the sequencing template. Libraries were prepared by immunoSEQ multiplex PCR; TCRdb keeps only in-frame clonotypes and omits some of them. The repertoire includes tens of thousands of clones, around 47% of them detected once, and 45% to 60% sits in the top ten. The specimen sequenced was NKG2D-low CD8+ T cells sorted from blood. Receptors were obtained from a human donor with alopecia areata.

V gene TRBV19 combines with J gene TRBJ2-7, with D perhaps assigned TRBD1 or TRBD2 (5 bases each). Deletions cut 8 bases from V and 2 bases from J, with 16 bases between. This CDR3 spans 14 amino acids. Germline assignment: CDR1 LNHDA and CDR2 SQIVND (reference sequence). The CDR3 spells CASSSGTVAYEQYF. CDR3 nucleotides: TGTGCCAGTTCCTCCGGGACGGTCGCCTACGAGCAGTACTTC.

Here the CDR3 reads CASSLSDGNYGYTF. As DNA, the CDR3 is TGCGCCAGCAGCTTGTCGGACGGTAACTATGGCTACACCTTC. The chain joins TRBV5-1 to TRBJ1-2; no definite D call. CDR1 is SGHRS and CDR2 is YFSETQ in the germline V gene. Trimming removed 1 base at V and 1 base at J, with 8 bases between. This CDR3 region has 14 residues.

This clone was seen a handful of times. The V call is TRBV4-2, the J call TRBJ2-7; TRBD1 aligns across 11 bases. The V gene's germline CDR1 is LGHNA and CDR2 YNFKEQ. With V trimmed by 4 bases and J by 3 bases, 5 bases remained unmatched. CDR3 size: 15 residues. Written as DNA, the CDR3 is TGTGCCAGCAGCCTCGGGACAGGGGGTCGCTACGAGCAGTACTTC. Translated: CASSLGTGGRYEQYF.

V gene TRBV4-2 combines with J gene TRBJ2-5, with D maybe TRBD2 (5 bases). Trimming took off 4 bases at V and 6 bases at J, with 15 bases between the two ends. In germline, CDR1 is LGHNA, CDR2 YNFKEQ. The CDR3 consists of 14 residues. The CDR3 DNA is TGTGCCAGCAGCCGAAGCGGACGCGCTCAGACCCAGTACTTC. This codes for CASSRSGRAQTQYF.

V is TRBV4-1 and J is TRBJ2-5, with D perhaps matching TRBD1 or TRBD2 (5 bases each). The ends were cut back, 1 base at V and 3 bases at J, with 12 bases in the middle. The length of the CDR3 is 15 residues. Germline CDR1 reads MGHRA; CDR2 reads YSYEKL. CDR3 residues: CASSQGERGEETQYF. The CDR3 coding sequence is TGCGCCAGCAGCCAAGGGGAGAGGGGTGAAGAGACCCAGTACTTC.

The chain is built from TRBV29-1 and TRBJ1-1; a weak D match, TRBD1 (5 bases). Per germline, CDR1 SQVTM and CDR2 ANQGSEA. With 6 bases removed from V and 11 bases from J, the gap between germline ends came to 16 bases. The CDR3 is made up of 11 amino acids. The CDR3 reads CSVAPGRNAFF. The CDR3 DNA reads TGCAGCGTCGCACCGGGACGTAATGCTTTCTTT.

The chain recombines TRBV27 with TRBJ1-5; D call uncertain. V lost 2 bases, J lost 5 bases, and 13 bases lay in between. The CDR3 has 15 residues. Germline V gene sequence: CDR1 MNHEY, CDR2 SMNVEV (reference sequence). The CDR3 loop is CASSLGAKPHQPQHF. CDR3 nucleotides: TGTGCCAGCAGTTTAGGAGCAAAGCCCCATCAGCCCCAGCATTTT.

This chain connects TRBV7-9 to TRBJ2-7, with D unresolved. Germline CDR1 SEHNR, CDR2 FQNEAQ (reference sequence). V was pared by 5 bases and J by 1 base, with 9 bases between. CDR3 size: 13 residues. The CDR3 here is CASSPEGSYEQYF. Written as DNA, the CDR3 is TGTGCCAGCAGCCCGGAAGGGTCCTACGAGCAGTACTTC.